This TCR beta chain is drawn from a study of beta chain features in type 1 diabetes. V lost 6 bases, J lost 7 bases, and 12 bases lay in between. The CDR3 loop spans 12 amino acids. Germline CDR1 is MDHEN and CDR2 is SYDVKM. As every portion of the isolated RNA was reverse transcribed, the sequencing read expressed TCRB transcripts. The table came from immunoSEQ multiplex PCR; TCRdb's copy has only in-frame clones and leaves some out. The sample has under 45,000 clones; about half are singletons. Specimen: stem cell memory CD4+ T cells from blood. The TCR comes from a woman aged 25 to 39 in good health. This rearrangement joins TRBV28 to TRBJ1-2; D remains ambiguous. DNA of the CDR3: TGTGCCAGCAGGCCCGGGGTAGGTGGCTACACCTTC. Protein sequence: CASRPGVGGYTF.